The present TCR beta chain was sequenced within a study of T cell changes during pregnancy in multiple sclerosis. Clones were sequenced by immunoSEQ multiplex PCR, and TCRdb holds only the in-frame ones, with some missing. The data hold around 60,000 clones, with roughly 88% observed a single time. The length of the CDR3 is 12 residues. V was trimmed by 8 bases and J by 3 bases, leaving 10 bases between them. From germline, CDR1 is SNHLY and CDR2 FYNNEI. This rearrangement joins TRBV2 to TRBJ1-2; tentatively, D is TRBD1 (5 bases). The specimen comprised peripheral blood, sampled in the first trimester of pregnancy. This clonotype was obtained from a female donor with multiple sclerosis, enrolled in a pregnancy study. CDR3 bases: TGTGCCAGCCTTTCGGGGGACTATGGCTACACCTTC. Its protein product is CASLSGDYGYTF.